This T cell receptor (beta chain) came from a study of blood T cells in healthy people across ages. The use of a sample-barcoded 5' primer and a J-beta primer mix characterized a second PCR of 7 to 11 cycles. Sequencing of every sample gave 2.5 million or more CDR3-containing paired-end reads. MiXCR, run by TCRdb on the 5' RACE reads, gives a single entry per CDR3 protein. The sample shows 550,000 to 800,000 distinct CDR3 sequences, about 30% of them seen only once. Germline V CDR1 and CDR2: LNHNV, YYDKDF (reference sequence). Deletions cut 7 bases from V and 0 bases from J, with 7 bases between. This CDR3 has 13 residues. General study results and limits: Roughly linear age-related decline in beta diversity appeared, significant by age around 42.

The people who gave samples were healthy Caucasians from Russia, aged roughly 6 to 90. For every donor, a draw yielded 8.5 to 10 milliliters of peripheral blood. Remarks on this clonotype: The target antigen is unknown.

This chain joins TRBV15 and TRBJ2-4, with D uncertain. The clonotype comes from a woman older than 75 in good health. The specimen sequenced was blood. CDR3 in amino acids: CATTRVAKNIQYF. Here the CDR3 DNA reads TGTGCCACCACTCGGGTAGCCAAAAACATTCAGTACTTC.